The present T cell receptor (beta chain) was sequenced within a study of blood T cell repertoires in COVID-19. Background on the study: Collection of acute and convalescent COVID-19 samples took place in the United States, Italy and Spain.

Only in-frame clones appear in the TCRdb table, and some are missing; sequencing was by immunoSEQ multiplex PCR. The sample has 300,000 to 400,000 clones; 91% are singletons. The sequenced sample consisted of peripheral blood. The source is a young woman who had recovered from COVID-19.

CDR3 in DNA: TGTGCCAGCAGCCAGATAAGACAGCCAGAAGCTTTCTTT. This encodes CASSQIRQPEAFF. This chain links TRBV7-9 with TRBJ1-1, with a weak D call TRBD1 (5 bases). The germline gives CDR1 SEHNR, CDR2 FQNEAQ (reference sequence). Trimming stripped 5 bases from V and 8 bases from J, with 15 bases between. The CDR3 length is 13 residues. Full variable domain (outside the CDR3, taken from reference TRBV7-9 and TRBJ1-1): DTGVSQNPRHKITKRGQNVTFRCDPISEHNRLYWYRQTLGQGPEFLTYFQNEAQLEKSRLLSDRFSAERPKGSFSTLEIQRTEQGDSAMYLCASSQIRQPEAFFGQGTRLTVV.